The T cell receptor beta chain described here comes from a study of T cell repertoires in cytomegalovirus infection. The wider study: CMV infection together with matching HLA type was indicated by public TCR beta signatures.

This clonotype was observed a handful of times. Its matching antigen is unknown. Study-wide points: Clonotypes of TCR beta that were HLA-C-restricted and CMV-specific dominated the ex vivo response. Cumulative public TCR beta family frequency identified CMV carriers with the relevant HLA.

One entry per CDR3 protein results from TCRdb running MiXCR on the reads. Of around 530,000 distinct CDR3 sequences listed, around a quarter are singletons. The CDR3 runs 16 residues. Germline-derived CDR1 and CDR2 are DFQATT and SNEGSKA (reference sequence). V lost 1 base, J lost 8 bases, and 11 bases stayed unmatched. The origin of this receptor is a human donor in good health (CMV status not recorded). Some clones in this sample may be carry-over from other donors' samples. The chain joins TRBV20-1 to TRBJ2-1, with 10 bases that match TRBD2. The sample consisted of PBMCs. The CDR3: CSARVPASGSWDEQFF. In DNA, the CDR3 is TGCAGTGCTAGAGTGCCGGCTAGCGGGAGCTGGGATGAGCAGTTCTTC.